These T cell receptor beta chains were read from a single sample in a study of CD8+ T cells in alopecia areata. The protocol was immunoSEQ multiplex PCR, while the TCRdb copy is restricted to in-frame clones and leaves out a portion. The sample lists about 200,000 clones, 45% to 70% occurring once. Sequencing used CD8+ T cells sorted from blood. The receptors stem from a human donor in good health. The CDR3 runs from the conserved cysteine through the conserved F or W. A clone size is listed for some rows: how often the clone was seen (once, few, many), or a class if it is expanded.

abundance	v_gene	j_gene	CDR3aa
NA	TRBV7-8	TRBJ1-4	CASSSGPGQTNEKLFF
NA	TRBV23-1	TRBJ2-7	CASSPELHPNYEQYF
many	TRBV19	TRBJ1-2	CASSIPGQGQNYGYTF
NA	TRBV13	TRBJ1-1	CASSPRQGPTEAFF
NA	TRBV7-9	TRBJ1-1	CASSKPGGTEAFF
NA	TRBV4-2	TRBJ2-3	CASSQDQRGVRDTQYF
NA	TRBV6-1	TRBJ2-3	CASSEGRKTTQYF
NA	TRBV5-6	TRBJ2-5	CASSLGRRLEETQYF
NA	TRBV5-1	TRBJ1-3	CASSDFPGSSGNTIYF
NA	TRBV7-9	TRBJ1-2	CASGGTSYYTF
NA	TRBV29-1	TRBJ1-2	CSVQDRGYGYTF
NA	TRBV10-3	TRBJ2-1	CAIRGRGGAAYNEQFF
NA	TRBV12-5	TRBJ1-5	CASGTGQPQHF
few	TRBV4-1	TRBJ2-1	CASSQGTSGDEQFF
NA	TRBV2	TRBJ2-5	CASSRGESVETQYF
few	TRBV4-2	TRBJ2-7	CASSQGGGGTYEQYF
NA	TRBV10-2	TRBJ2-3	CASSKIGSQGWSSKDTQYF
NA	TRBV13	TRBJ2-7	CASRQRGTYYEQYF
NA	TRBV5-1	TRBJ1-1	CASSLLRTEAFF
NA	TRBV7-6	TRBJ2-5	CASSPLGTWGETQYF
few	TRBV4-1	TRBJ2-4	CASSRRASYGNIQYF
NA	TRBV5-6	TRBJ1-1	CASSLWGGTEAFF
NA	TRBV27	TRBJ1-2	CASSTGQGLSGYTF
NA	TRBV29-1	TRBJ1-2	CSADGTKDGYTF